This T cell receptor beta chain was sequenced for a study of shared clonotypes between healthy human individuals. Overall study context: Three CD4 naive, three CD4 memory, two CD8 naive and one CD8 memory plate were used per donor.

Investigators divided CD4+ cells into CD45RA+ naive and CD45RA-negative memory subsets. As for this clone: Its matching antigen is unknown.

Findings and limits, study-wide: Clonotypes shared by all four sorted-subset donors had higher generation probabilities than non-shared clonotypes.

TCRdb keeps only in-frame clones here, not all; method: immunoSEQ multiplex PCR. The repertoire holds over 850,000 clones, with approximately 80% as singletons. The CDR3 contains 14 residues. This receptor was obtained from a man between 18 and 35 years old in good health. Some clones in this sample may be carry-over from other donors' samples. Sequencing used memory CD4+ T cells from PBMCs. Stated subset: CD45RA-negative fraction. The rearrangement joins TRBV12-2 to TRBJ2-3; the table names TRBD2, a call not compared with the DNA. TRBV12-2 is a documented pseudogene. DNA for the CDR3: TGTGCAAGTCGCCTAGCGGGAGGGGGAGATACGCAGTATTTT. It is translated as CASRLAGGGDTQYF.